This TCR beta chain emerged from a study of cytomegalovirus exposure and HLA in healthy donors. Study overall: Earlier, some 200 million T cells were analyzed, and about 100 million unique TCR beta sequences were found among them. Notes on the study in general: In a later analysis, DRB1 alleles had the most associated TCRs; HLA-C alleles the fewest. Later on, an analysis tied about 17,000 TCR beta sequences to HLA alleles at 0.05 false discovery rate.

This CDR3 contains 16 residues. Germline CDR1 is SGHTA and CDR2 is FQGNSA. Trimming at V came to 2 bases and at J to 10 bases, leaving 15 bases not matched to a gene. The primer mix had 60 Vbeta and 13 Jbeta primers. The method was immunoSEQ multiplex PCR; TCRdb's version includes in-frame clones alone and lacks a portion of them. The data show 95,000 to 150,000 clones, roughly 77% seen once. As concerns this clone: Its antigen is undetermined.

Sequencing was performed on PBMCs. The V call is TRBV7-2, the J call TRBJ1-2, with 8 bases identical to TRBD1. The clonotype was recovered from a woman younger than 45 in good health and CMV-seronegative. CDR3 sequence reads: CASSLQGAGTVPLYTF. In DNA form, the CDR3 reads TGTGCCAGCAGCTTACAGGGGGCCGGGACAGTGCCCCTCTACACCTTC.